One and the same sample provided the 24 T cell receptor beta chains below, sequenced in a study of cytomegalovirus exposure and HLA in healthy donors. Assay used: immunoSEQ multiplex PCR; TCRdb lists only in-frame clones, some missing. The sample holds about 330,000 clones, roughly 88% seen once. The sequencing input was PBMCs. Receptors originate from a young woman in good health and CMV-seronegative.

The V and J genes are TRBV6-6 and TRBJ2-7, with D maybe TRBD2 (6 bases). The germline V and J ends were trimmed by 7 bases and 5 bases, with 12 bases remaining between them. Germline CDR1 MNHNY, CDR2 SVGAGI (reference sequence). There are 12 residues in the CDR3. The CDR3 loop is CASTYGGDEQYF. DNA for the CDR3: TGTGCCAGCACCTACGGAGGGGACGAGCAGTACTTC.

The table lists this clone with a few counts. The chain has TRBV4-1 and TRBJ2-7; 9 bases line up with TRBD2. The J segment lost 4 bases and the V segment lost 0 bases, leaving 4 bases of the junction unmatched. The CDR3 has 15 residues. The V gene's germline CDR1 is MGHRA and CDR2 YSYEKL. DNA for the CDR3: TGCGCCAGCAGCCAAGATAGCGGGAGAGATTACGAGCAGTACTTC. It yields the protein CASSQDSGRDYEQYF.

The chain has TRBV7-9 and TRBJ2-7, with D possibly TRBD1 on 6 matching bases. Germline V gene lookup returns CDR1 SEHNR and CDR2 FQNEAQ (reference sequence). The V and J ends lost 5 bases and 6 bases respectively, with 20 bases between them. CDR3 length: 15 residues. In nucleotides, the CDR3 is TGTGCCAGCAGCAACCTGGGGCGCCAGGGGCTCGAGCAGTACTTC. Translated: CASSNLGRQGLEQYF. Full variable domain (outside the CDR3, taken from reference TRBV7-9 and TRBJ2-7): DTGVSQNPRHKITKRGQNVTFRCDPISEHNRLYWYRQTLGQGPEFLTYFQNEAQLEKSRLLSDRFSAERPKGSFSTLEIQRTEQGDSAMYLCASSNLGRQGLEQYFGPGTRLTVT.

The chain joins TRBV4-2 to TRBJ2-7; the match to TRBD2 covers 9 bases. The germline gives CDR1 LGHNA, CDR2 YNFKEQ. CDR3 length: 17 residues. Trimming removed 0 bases from V and 0 bases from J; junction bases left unmatched: 6. CDR3 residues: CASSQEYAGGSSYEQYF. The CDR3 region has the DNA TGTGCCAGCAGCCAAGAGTATGCGGGAGGGAGCTCCTACGAGCAGTACTTC.

The J gene is TRBJ1-2, the V gene TRBV29-1; a weak D match, TRBD1 (5 bases). Germline CDR1 and CDR2: SQVTM and ANQGSEA. The CDR3 contains 13 residues. Trimming took 7 bases from V and 2 from J, leaving 14 bases between them. CDR3 residues: CSAKVQENYGYTF. The CDR3 bases are TGCAGCGCTAAGGTACAGGAGAACTATGGCTACACCTTC.

This chain uses TRBV7-2 with TRBJ1-3; 7 bases line up with TRBD1. Trimming cost V 5 bases and J 4 bases; bases outside gene matches: 8. The germline CDR1 and CDR2 sequences are SGHTA and FQGNSA. This CDR3 region has 15 residues. For the CDR3, the DNA is TGTGCCAGCAGCCCAGAAAGGGGGCTCGGAAACACCATATATTTT. This sequence encodes CASSPERGLGNTIYF.

CDR3 nucleotide sequence: TGTGCCAGCTCACCAGGACCGGGACAGTTTAACGAGCAGTACTTC. Protein sequence: CASSPGPGQFNEQYF. The chain recombines TRBV18 with TRBJ2-7; 7 bases line up with TRBD1. The trim removed 2 bases at V and 5 bases at J, leaving 9 bases unmatched. The germline CDR1 and CDR2 sequences are KGHSH and LQKENI. The length of the CDR3 is 15 residues.

The rearrangement links TRBV27 to TRBJ1-4; 9 bases are a match to TRBD1. V lost 0 bases, J lost 8 bases, and 4 bases stayed unmatched. This CDR3 is 15 amino acids long. CDR1 is MNHEY and CDR2 is SMNVEV in the germline V gene (reference sequence). The CDR3: CASSLSGTGWEKLFF. DNA of the CDR3: TGTGCCAGCAGTTTATCCGGGACAGGGTGGGAAAAACTGTTTTTT.

This CDR3 is CASSPRGESYEQYF. Written as DNA, the CDR3 is TGTGCCAGCAGCCCCCGTGGAGAGTCCTACGAGCAGTACTTC. The chain recombines TRBV7-9 with TRBJ2-7; D gene ambiguous. From germline, CDR1 is SEHNR and CDR2 FQNEAQ (reference sequence). Trimming removed 5 bases at V and 1 base at J, with 12 bases between. This CDR3 is built from 14 residues.

Notes on this clone: This sample also contains other DNA sequences that code for the same CDR3. The CDR3 loop reads CASSLAGGTEAFF. CDR3 DNA sequence: TGTGCCAGCAGCTTAGCGGGGGGGACTGAAGCTTTCTTT. The rearrangement uses TRBV11-2 and TRBJ1-1, with TRBD1 as a possible D gene (5 bases). Trimming took off 1 base at V and 5 bases at J, with 8 bases between the two ends. CDR3 length: 13 residues. Germline lookup yields CDR1 SGHAT and CDR2 FQNNGV.

The chain recombines TRBV28 with TRBJ2-3; 9 bases agree with TRBD2. J gave up 0 bases and V 4 bases, and 14 bases lay outside the gene matches. The germline CDR1 and CDR2 sequences are MDHEN and SYDVKM. The CDR3 is 19 amino acids. Here the CDR3 reads CASSSSTNSGRPSTDTQYF. The CDR3 DNA follows: TGTGCCAGCAGTTCCTCTACTAATAGCGGGAGACCTAGCACAGATACGCAGTATTTT.

Comments on this clone: Within the sample, other DNA sequences also encode this same CDR3. J is TRBJ2-7 and V is TRBV2, with a weak D call TRBD2 (6 bases). Germline CDR1 reads SNHLY; CDR2 reads FYNNEI. Deletions cut 6 bases from V and 1 base from J, with 7 bases between. The CDR3 contains 12 residues. CDR3: CASRGGSYEQYF. The CDR3 DNA sequence: TGTGCCAGCAGGGGGGGATCCTACGAGCAGTACTTC.

V gene TRBV12-2 combines with J gene TRBJ2-4; the table's D gene call, TRBD2, was not cross checked with the DNA. TRBV12-2 is tagged as a pseudogene. The CDR3 loop spans 18 amino acids. CDR3 bases: TGTGCAAGTCGCTCAGCCCAGTCCCGGATCCGGGAGGAAAACATTCAGTACTTC. Translating gives CASRSAQSRIREENIQYF.

This CDR3 reads CAWKTGTGNTGELFF. The CDR3 coding sequence is TGTGCCTGGAAGACTGGGACAGGGAACACCGGGGAGCTGTTTTTT. The V call is TRBV30, the J call TRBJ2-2, with TRBD1 identical over 8 bases. Germline lookup yields CDR1 GTSNPN and CDR2 SVGIG (reference sequence). The V and J ends lost 4 bases and 1 base, in that order; junction bases with no gene match: 5. The CDR3 spans 15 residues. The full variable domain, with the rest looked up from reference TRBV30 and TRBJ2-2, is SQTIHQWPATLVQPVGSPLSLECTVEGTSNPNLYWYRQAAGRGLQLLFYSVGIGQISSEVPQNLSASRPQDRQFILSSKKLLLSDSGFYLCAWKTGTGNTGELFFGEGSRLTVL.

CDR3 region: CASSLHTGPEQYF. The DNA of the CDR3 is TGCGCCAGCAGCTTACACACAGGGCCCGAGCAGTACTTC. The chain recombines TRBV5-1 with TRBJ2-7, with TRBD1 as a possible D gene (6 bases). The germline V and J ends were trimmed by 2 bases and 6 bases, with 12 bases remaining between them. The germline V gene has CDR1 SGHRS and CDR2 YFSETQ. The CDR3 contains 13 residues.

The chain links TRBV4-1 to TRBJ2-7, with D possibly being TRBD2 (6 bases). V was clipped by 0 bases and J by 3 bases, with 12 bases between them. Germline loops: CDR1 MGHRA, CDR2 YSYEKL. The CDR3 runs to 15 residues. The CDR3 nucleotides are TGCGCCAGCAGCCAAGATCAGGCCGGGAGCTACGAGCAGTACTTC. It is translated as CASSQDQAGSYEQYF.

The CDR3 DNA follows: TGTGCCAGCTCACCGCTGCAGGGGGCGGTGGACGAGCAGTACTTC. It specifies CASSPLQGAVDEQYF. The chain uses TRBV18 and TRBJ2-7; 8 positions match TRBD1. This CDR3 comprises 15 residues. In germline, CDR1 is KGHSH, CDR2 LQKENI. Trimming at V came to 3 bases and at J to 5 bases, leaving 9 bases not matched to a gene.

This chain links TRBV14 with TRBJ1-3; a possible D gene is TRBD1 (6 bases). CDR1 and CDR2 (germline): SGHDN, FVKESK. V was shortened by 4 bases and J by 5 bases, with 9 bases between the two germline ends. This CDR3 is built from 13 residues. CDR3 sequence (DNA): TGTGCCAGCAGCCCCGGACAGAGAAACACCATATATTTT. Translation gives CASSPGQRNTIYF.

The chain joins TRBV7-3 to TRBJ1-1, with TRBD1 as a possible D gene (5 bases). The CDR3 loop spans 13 amino acids. V lost 10 bases and J lost 1, with 13 bases in between. In germline, CDR1 is SGHTA, CDR2 FQGTGA. CDR3 sequence (DNA): TGTGCCACCTCTGCAGGGCCGAACACTGAAGCTTTCTTT. It codes for CATSAGPNTEAFF.

This clone was found once. V is TRBV7-2 and J is TRBJ2-5, with 10 positions matching TRBD1. The CDR3 is 14 amino acids. Germline V gives CDR1 SGHTA, CDR2 FQGNSA. V shed 5 bases, J shed 5 bases, and the junction held 5 bases outside the gene matches. The CDR3 reads CASSRDRGRETQYF. CDR3 DNA sequence: TGTGCCAGCAGCCGAGACAGGGGGCGGGAGACCCAGTACTTC.

The chain joins TRBV2 to TRBJ1-1; D is unclear. The CDR3 totals 11 residues. Germline V gene sequence: CDR1 SNHLY, CDR2 FYNNEI. Trimming took off 7 bases at V and 2 bases at J, with 5 bases between the two ends. CDR3 region: CASTPNTEAFF. The CDR3 region has the DNA TGTGCCAGCACTCCCAACACTGAAGCTTTCTTT. Full variable domain (rest looked up from reference TRBV2 and TRBJ1-1): EPEVTQTPSHQVTQMGQEVILRCVPISNHLYFYWYRQILGQKVEFLVSFYNNEISEKSEIFDDQFSVERPDGSNFTLKIRSTKLEDSAMYFCASTPNTEAFFGQGTRLTVV.

V usage is TRBV6-5 and J usage is TRBJ2-7; 7 bases align to TRBD1. The CDR3 contains 14 residues. Looked up from germline, CDR1 is MNHEY and CDR2 is SVGAGI. J gave up 8 bases and V 2 bases, and 9 bases lay outside the gene matches. The CDR3 spells CASSYKDGQDQQYF. CDR3 DNA: TGTGCCAGCAGTTACAAGGACGGACAGGATCAGCAGTACTTC.

The gene calls are TRBV5-1 and TRBJ2-3, with D possibly TRBD2 on 6 matching bases. This CDR3 is built from 13 residues. Per the germline V gene, CDR1 is SGHRS and CDR2 is YFSETQ. V was pared by 4 bases and J by 7 bases, with 13 bases between. The CDR3 reads CASSGGNENTQYF. The CDR3 coding sequence is TGCGCCAGCAGCGGAGGGAACGAAAATACGCAGTATTTT.

The chain has TRBV7-6 and TRBJ2-1; D unresolved. V lost 1 base to trimming and J lost 4 bases, with 14 bases between them. The CDR3 runs 16 residues. Germline V gene sequence: CDR1 SGHVS, CDR2 FNYEAQ. This CDR3 is CASSLVSGAGYNEQFF. The CDR3 coding sequence is TGTGCCAGCAGCTTAGTTTCCGGAGCTGGGTACAATGAGCAGTTCTTC.